Each of the 28 T cell receptor beta chains below was sequenced from the same sample in a study of CD8 T cells in Susac syndrome. The RNA, about 0.5 to 1 ug, was put through reverse transcription using random hexamers. TCRdb re-called the immunoSEQ multiplex PCR reads with MiXCR, one entry per CDR3 protein. This sample has fewer than 80,000 distinct CDR3 sequences, with about 94% found just once. Sequences were obtained from CD8+ T cells from PBMCs. These receptors all come from a human donor with multiple sclerosis.

The V and J genes are TRBV24-1 and TRBJ2-1, with 8 bases that match TRBD1. CDR1 is KGHDR, CDR2 SFDVKD, per germline. This CDR3 has 15 residues. The trim removed 8 bases at V and 4 bases at J, leaving 9 bases unmatched. CDR3 nucleotide sequence: TGTGCCACCATGAGTGGGACAGGACAATACAATGAGCAGTTCTTC. Its translation is CATMSGTGQYNEQFF.

The chain is built from TRBV5-1 and TRBJ2-1; TRBD2 aligns across 8 bases. The CDR3 covers 15 residues. Germline CDR1 and CDR2: SGHRS and YFSETQ. After removal of 4 bases from V and 3 bases from J, the junction contained 6 bases not matched to a gene. CDR3 sequence reads: CASSPASGLYNEQFF. The CDR3 DNA reads as TGCGCCAGCAGCCCCGCTAGCGGGCTCTACAATGAGCAGTTCTTC.

The rearrangement links TRBV19 to TRBJ1-5; TRBD1 matches at 9 bases. The CDR3 contains 16 residues. Germline CDR1 LNHDA, CDR2 SQIVND (reference sequence). Trimming removed 8 bases from V and 4 bases from J; junction bases left unmatched: 12. The CDR3 sequence is CASEGLDRGGNQPQHF. Written as DNA, the CDR3 is TGTGCCAGTGAGGGCCTGGACAGGGGAGGAAATCAGCCCCAGCATTTT.

The J gene is TRBJ1-2, the V gene TRBV3-1; possible D gene TRBD1, 5 bases. Germline loops: CDR1 LGHDT, CDR2 YNNKEL (reference sequence). With 5 bases removed from V and 8 bases from J, the gap between germline ends came to 24 bases. CDR3 length: 16 residues. CDR3: CASSDKGHGAGSGYTF. The CDR3 coding sequence is TGTGCCAGCAGCGATAAGGGGCACGGTGCGGGGAGCGGCTACACCTTC. Together with reference TRBV3-1 and TRBJ1-2, the CDR3 gives the full variable domain: DTAVSQTPKYLVTQMGNDKSIKCEQNLGHDTMYWYKQDSKKFLKIMFSYNNKELIINETVPNRFSPKSPDKAHLNLHINSLELGDSAVYFCASSDKGHGAGSGYTFGSGTRLTVV.

In its sample, this clonotype was seen once. The chain recombines TRBV6-6 with TRBJ2-3; 12 positions agree with TRBD2. Trimming at V came to 4 bases and at J to 6 bases, leaving 5 bases not matched to a gene. Germline V gives CDR1 MNHNY, CDR2 SVGAGI (reference sequence). This CDR3 comprises 15 residues. This CDR3 reads CASSFSSGGADTQYF. CDR3 sequence (DNA): TGTGCCAGCAGTTTCTCTAGCGGGGGGGCTGATACGCAGTATTTT.

In DNA form, the CDR3 reads TGCAGCGTTGAGTTAGGGGGCCCGAGCTCCTACGAGCAGTACTTC. Protein sequence: CSVELGGPSSYEQYF. This chain joins TRBV29-1 and TRBJ2-7; 7 nucleotides line up with TRBD1. The CDR3 is 15 amino acids. Germline CDR1 SQVTM, CDR2 ANQGSEA. V shed 3 bases and J 0 bases; nucleotides not matched to a gene: 8.

The chain employs TRBV6-4 and TRBJ2-1; D gene unclear. The CDR3 length is 13 residues. The germline V gene encodes CDR1 MRHNA and CDR2 SNTAGT. Trimming took 0 bases from V and 4 from J, leaving 4 bases between them. This CDR3 is CASSDSYYNEQFF. CDR3 DNA: TGTGCCAGCAGTGACTCGTATTACAATGAGCAGTTCTTC.

The chain couples TRBV9 to TRBJ2-3; no definite D call. Trimming left V 5 bases short and J 6 bases short, with 10 bases between. The CDR3 spans 12 residues. The germline CDR1 and CDR2 sequences are SGDLS and YYNGEE. The CDR3 is CASSHPTDTQYF. CDR3 DNA sequence: TGTGCCAGCAGTCACCCGACCGATACGCAGTATTTT.

The chain is built from TRBV4-3 and TRBJ2-7; D is uncertain. Germline CDR1 is LGHNA and CDR2 is YSLEER. The CDR3 extends over 12 amino acids. V gave up 2 bases and J gave up 3 bases, with 5 bases separating them. The CDR3 DNA reads TGCGCCAGCAGCCAACCTGGCTACGAGCAGTACTTC. Amino acids: CASSQPGYEQYF.

The rearrangement uses TRBV20-1 and TRBJ1-1; 9 bases line up with TRBD1. CDR1 is DFQATT and CDR2 is SNEGSKA in the germline V gene (reference sequence). The CDR3 spans 13 residues. V shed 7 bases, J shed 4 bases, and the junction held 7 bases outside the gene matches. The CDR3: CSDLGTGSTEAFF. In DNA form, the CDR3 reads TGCAGTGACCTAGGGACAGGGAGCACTGAAGCTTTCTTT.

The chain uses TRBV20-1 and TRBJ2-7, with 7 bases lining up with TRBD2. V dropped 3 bases and J dropped 5; count of bases not matched to a gene: 7. Germline-derived CDR1 and CDR2 are DFQATT and SNEGSKA (reference sequence). CDR3 length equals 13 residues. The CDR3 DNA is TGCAGTGCTAGGGCGGGAGCGGACCACGAGCAGTACTTC. This translates into CSARAGADHEQYF.

The CDR3 sequence: CAWSVGGGINEQFF. CDR3 bases: TGTGCCTGGAGTGTAGGGGGAGGCATCAATGAGCAGTTCTTC. The chain links TRBV30 to TRBJ2-1; D could derive from TRBD1 or TRBD2 (6 bases each). Trimming shortened V by 0 bases and J by 6 bases, and 12 bases separated the two germline ends. Germline assignment: CDR1 GTSNPN and CDR2 SVGIG (reference sequence). This CDR3 has 14 residues. The whole variable domain, remainder taken from reference TRBV30 and TRBJ2-1, is SQTIHQWPATLVQPVGSPLSLECTVEGTSNPNLYWYRQAAGRGLQLLFYSVGIGQISSEVPQNLSASRPQDRQFILSSKKLLLSDSGFYLCAWSVGGGINEQFFGPGTRLTVL.

This chain joins TRBV29-1 and TRBJ1-2; a possible D gene is TRBD1 (6 bases). The CDR3 spans 14 residues. With 7 bases removed from V and 1 base from J, the gap between germline ends came to 16 bases. Looked up from germline, CDR1 is SQVTM and CDR2 is ANQGSEA. CDR3 coding DNA: TGCAGCGCGACGCAGACAGGACTTAACTATGGCTACACCTTC. It translates to CSATQTGLNYGYTF.

The CDR3 DNA is TGTGCCAGCAGCGTAGCCCAGCGGACGTACAATGAGCAGTTCTTC. It is translated as CASSVAQRTYNEQFF. The chain is built from TRBV9 and TRBJ2-1; D possibly corresponds to TRBD2 (5 bases). V dropped 0 bases and J dropped 4 bases, with 11 bases sitting between them. Germline CDR1 is SGDLS and CDR2 is YYNGEE. The CDR3 is made up of 15 amino acids.

This sequence joins TRBV4-1 and TRBJ1-5; no definite D call. This CDR3 contains 12 residues. The V gene lost 0 bases and the J gene lost 7 bases, with 4 bases spanning the gap. Germline-derived CDR1 and CDR2 are MGHRA and YSYEKL. CDR3 in amino acids: CASSQENQPQHF. DNA of the CDR3: TGCGCCAGCAGCCAAGAGAACCAGCCCCAGCATTTT.

V usage is TRBV7-2 and J usage is TRBJ1-2, with TRBD1 as a possible D gene (6 bases). V was pared by 2 bases and J by 8 bases, with 24 bases between. The CDR3 extends over 17 amino acids. Germline values: CDR1 SGHTA, CDR2 FQGNSA. The CDR3 bases are TGTGCCAGCAGCTTAATTTCCCTATTGGGGGGGGCTGAAGGCTACACCTTC. The encoded protein is CASSLISLLGGAEGYTF.

The sample holds a few counts of this clonotype. V gene TRBV27 combines with J gene TRBJ1-1; D is uncertain. Per the germline V gene, CDR1 is MNHEY and CDR2 is SMNVEV (reference sequence). The CDR3 runs to 13 residues. V lost 5 bases, J lost 2 bases, and 9 bases lay in between. CDR3 sequence (DNA): TGTGCCAGCAGTCTGGGTTTTAACACTGAAGCTTTCTTT. The encoded protein is CASSLGFNTEAFF.

J is TRBJ2-7 and V is TRBV24-1; the match to TRBD1 covers 7 bases. The CDR3 loop spans 14 amino acids. Germline V gene lookup returns CDR1 KGHDR and CDR2 SFDVKD. V trimming: 7 bases; J trimming: 4 bases; junction bases outside the gene matches: 9. CDR3 sequence (DNA): TGTGCCACCAGCTCCGGGACAGCCGTTTACGAGCAGTACTTC. Amino acid sequence: CATSSGTAVYEQYF.

V usage is TRBV27 and J usage is TRBJ1-2; possible D gene TRBD1, 5 bases. Germline values: CDR1 MNHEY, CDR2 SMNVEV (reference sequence). This CDR3 contains 15 residues. The V and J ends lost 5 bases and 4 bases respectively, with 17 bases between them. This chain's CDR3 is CASSDRDGRAYGYTF. The CDR3 nucleotides are TGTGCCAGCAGTGACCGGGACGGGAGGGCCTATGGCTACACCTTC.

This chain uses TRBV29-1 with TRBJ2-3; weak D call: TRBD2 (7 bases). This CDR3 contains 15 residues. V gave up 1 base and J gave up 2 bases, with 13 bases separating them. Germline loops: CDR1 SQVTM, CDR2 ANQGSEA. In nucleotides, the CDR3 is TGCAGCGTTGAAGTTGGGAGGGGGTCCACAGATACGCAGTATTTT. Its translation is CSVEVGRGSTDTQYF.

J is TRBJ2-7 and V is TRBV13; 11 nucleotides line up with TRBD1. In germline, CDR1 is PRHDT, CDR2 FYEKMQ (reference sequence). The junction had 2 bases not matched to a gene; V was cut back by 4 bases and J by 3 bases. This CDR3 has 14 amino acids. Here the CDR3 DNA reads TGTGCCAGCAGCTCGGGGACAGGGGGCTACGAGCAGTACTTC. It is translated as CASSSGTGGYEQYF. The entire variable domain, with the rest obtained from reference TRBV13 and TRBJ2-7, is as follows: AAGVIQSPRHLIKEKRETATLKCYPIPRHDTVYWYQQGPGQDPQFLISFYEKMQSDKGSIPDRFSAQQFSDYHSELNMSSLELGDSALYFCASSSGTGGYEQYFGPGTRLTVT.

The chain has TRBV7-9 and TRBJ2-3, with TRBD1 matching 8 bases. The CDR3 extends over 16 amino acids. The ends lost 8 bases at V and 1 base at J; junction bases unmatched: 11. CDR1 SEHNR and CDR2 FQNEAQ come from the germline V gene (reference sequence). The CDR3 loop is CASGLEVGQGTDTQYF. In DNA form, the CDR3 reads TGTGCCAGCGGCCTCGAGGTGGGACAGGGCACAGATACGCAGTATTTT.

The CDR3 coding sequence is TGTGCCAGCAGTTTCCAGGCCGGAACAGAGACCCAGTACTTC. Translated, it gives CASSFQAGTETQYF. The J gene is TRBJ2-5, the V gene TRBV12-3 or TRBV12-4; D remains ambiguous. V gave up 3 bases and J gave up 4 bases, with 12 bases separating them. The CDR3 sequence is 14 residues long.

The chain has TRBV20-1 and TRBJ2-2; D is unresolved. Looked up from germline, CDR1 is DFQATT and CDR2 is SNEGSKA (reference sequence). The CDR3 runs to 13 residues. Trimming took off 1 base at V and 3 bases at J, with 6 bases between the two ends. The CDR3 loop reads CSARGEDTGELFF. The DNA of the CDR3 is TGCAGTGCTAGAGGAGAGGACACCGGGGAGCTGTTTTTT.

The rearrangement joins TRBV30 to TRBJ1-6; D is unclear. Germline loops: CDR1 GTSNPN, CDR2 SVGIG (reference sequence). The CDR3 contains 14 residues. V dropped 1 base and J dropped 4 bases, with 8 bases sitting between them. CDR3 DNA: TGTGCCTGGAGTGGGGGTCGATATAATTCACCCCTCCACTTT. Translation gives CAWSGGRYNSPLHF.

This sequence joins TRBV5-6 and TRBJ2-3; tentatively, D is TRBD1 (6 bases). Trimming stripped 2 bases from V and 5 bases from J, with 15 bases between. CDR3 length equals 15 residues. From germline, CDR1 is SGHDT and CDR2 YYEEEE. CDR3 sequence (DNA): TGTGCCAGCAGCTTACGTGATGAGGGGGTAGATACGCAGTATTTT. It is translated as CASSLRDEGVDTQYF.

The chain carries TRBV10-3 and TRBJ2-5; D is possibly TRBD1 (6 bases). From germline, CDR1 is ENHRY and CDR2 SYGVKD. The CDR3 contains 16 residues. V was clipped by 0 bases and J by 1 base, with 12 bases between them. CDR3 nucleotides: TGTGCCATCAGTGAGTCCGTCGTGACAGGCCAAGAGACCCAGTACTTC. Translation: CAISESVVTGQETQYF.

The chain is built from TRBV29-1 and TRBJ1-2, with unresolved D. V was trimmed by 3 bases and J by 2 bases, leaving 13 bases between them. The V gene's germline CDR1 is SQVTM and CDR2 ANQGSEA. The CDR3 runs 14 residues. The CDR3 DNA follows: TGCAGCGTTGATGGAGGGATCGAGAACTATGGCTACACCTTC. The encoded protein is CSVDGGIENYGYTF.